The 5 T cell receptor beta chains presented below share a single source sample, sequenced in a study of cytomegalovirus exposure and HLA in healthy donors. In the PCR, 60 Vbeta and 13 Jbeta primers were used. Produced via immunoSEQ multiplex PCR; TCRdb's table is partial and in-frame only. Of 100,000 or so clones listed, roughly three quarters were seen once; the top ten hold 9.5% to 13%. The sequencing sample was made of PBMCs. The source is a man aged 35 to 55 in good health and CMV-seropositive.

The chain recombines TRBV28 with TRBJ2-7; a possible D gene is TRBD1 (6 bases). With 8 bases removed from V and 3 bases from J, the gap between germline ends came to 8 bases. The CDR3 runs 11 residues. Germline V gene data show CDR1 as MDHEN and CDR2 as SYDVKM. The CDR3 loop is CASGQHYEQYF. The CDR3 coding sequence is TGTGCCAGCGGACAGCACTACGAGCAGTACTTC.

The chain links TRBV5-6 to TRBJ1-5, with unresolved D. The CDR3 contains 15 residues. Germline CDR1 reads SGHDT; CDR2 reads YYEEEE. Trimming removed 1 base from V and 4 bases from J, with 12 bases in between. CDR3 coding DNA: TGTGCCAGCAGCTTGTCGCGCTCTAGAAATCAGCCCCAGCATTTT. It translates to CASSLSRSRNQPQHF.

V usage is TRBV2 and J usage is TRBJ2-7; TRBD1 aligns across 11 bases. CDR3 length: 14 amino acids. Trimming took 7 bases from V and 4 from J; bases not matched to a gene: 6. Looked up from germline, CDR1 is SNHLY and CDR2 is FYNNEI. CDR3 nucleotide sequence: TGTGCCAGCACATGGACAGGGGGCTCGTACGAGCAGTACTTC. Translating it yields CASTWTGGSYEQYF.

The chain uses TRBV2 and TRBJ2-5; D is perhaps TRBD2 (7 bases). CDR1 SNHLY and CDR2 FYNNEI come from the germline V gene. There are 14 residues in the CDR3. Trimming removed 11 bases at V and 4 bases at J, with 20 bases between. CDR3 DNA sequence: TGTGCCTCCCCCAAGGGGGGCGGGGGAGAGACCCAGTACTTC. Protein product: CASPKGGGGETQYF.

The rearrangement joins TRBV29-1 to TRBJ2-2; the match to TRBD2 covers 14 bases. Germline trimming cut 7 bases from V and 5 bases from J; bases unmatched to any gene: 3. This CDR3 is 14 amino acids long. CDR1 is SQVTM, CDR2 ANQGSEA, per germline. CDR3 loop: CSGGTSGSTGELFF. In DNA, the CDR3 is TGCAGCGGAGGGACTAGCGGGAGTACCGGGGAGCTGTTTTTT.